This TCR beta chain appears in the sequencing data of a study of T cell responses to AZD1222 COVID-19 vaccine. CDR3 size: 14 residues. V shed 4 bases and J shed 4 bases, with 9 bases lying between them. Germline CDR1 is SGDLS and CDR2 is YYNGEE. Clones were sequenced by immunoSEQ multiplex PCR, and TCRdb holds only the in-frame ones, with some missing. Among approximately 110,000 clones listed, roughly nine tenths were seen once. The sequencing used peripheral blood, collected on day 0 of AZD1222 vaccination. This TCR derives from an adult in good health. V is TRBV9 and J is TRBJ1-6, with D perhaps matching TRBD1 (5 bases). The CDR3 nucleotides are TGTGCCAGCAGCCAGGGCGGGTATAATTCACCCCTCCACTTT. This gives the protein CASSQGGYNSPLHF.